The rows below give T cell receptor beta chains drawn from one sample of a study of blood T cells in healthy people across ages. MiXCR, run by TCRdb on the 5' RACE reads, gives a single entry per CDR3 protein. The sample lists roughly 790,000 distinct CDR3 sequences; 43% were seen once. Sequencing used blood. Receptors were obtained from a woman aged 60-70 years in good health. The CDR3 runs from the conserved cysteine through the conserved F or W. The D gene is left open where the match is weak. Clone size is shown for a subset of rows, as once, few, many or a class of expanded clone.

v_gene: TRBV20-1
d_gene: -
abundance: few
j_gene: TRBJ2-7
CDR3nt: TGCAGTGCTAGAGGGGACTTTGACTACGAGCAGTACTTC
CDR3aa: CSARGDFDYEQYF

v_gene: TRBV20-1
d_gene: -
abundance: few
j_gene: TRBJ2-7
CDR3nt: TGCAGTGCTAGTGACCTAGCCCGGGACCGAGTACAACAATATAACGAGCAGTACTTC
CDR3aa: CSASDLARDRVQQYNEQYF

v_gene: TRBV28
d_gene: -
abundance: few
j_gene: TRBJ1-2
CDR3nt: TGTGCCAGCAGTTATTCCCCCATCTATGGCTACACCTTC
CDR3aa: CASSYSPIYGYTF

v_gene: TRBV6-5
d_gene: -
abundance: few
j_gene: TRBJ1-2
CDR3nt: TGTGCCAGCAGTATAACAGGGAATAATGGCTACACCTTC
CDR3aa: CASSITGNNGYTF

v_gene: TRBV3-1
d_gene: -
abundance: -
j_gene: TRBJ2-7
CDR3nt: TGTGCCAGCAGCCATGCAGGGCCCTACGAGCAGTACTTC
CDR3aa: CASSHAGPYEQYF

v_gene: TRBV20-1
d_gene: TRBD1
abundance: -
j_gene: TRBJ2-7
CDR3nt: TGCAGTGCTAAGGGACAGTACTACGAGCAGTACTTC
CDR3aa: CSAKGQYYEQYF

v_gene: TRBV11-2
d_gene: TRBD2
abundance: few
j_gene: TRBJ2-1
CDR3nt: TGTGCCAGCAGCCGACCGGGGGGGAGGGAGCAGTTCTTC
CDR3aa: CASSRPGGREQFF

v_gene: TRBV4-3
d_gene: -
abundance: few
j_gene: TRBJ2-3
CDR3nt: TGCGCCAGCAGCCAAGAAGGTTTCGGTAGCACAGATACGCAGTATTTT
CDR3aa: CASSQEGFGSTDTQYF

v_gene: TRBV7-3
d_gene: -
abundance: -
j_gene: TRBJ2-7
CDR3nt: TGTGCCAGCAGCTCGATGACTAGGGGCGAGCAGTACTTC
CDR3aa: CASSSMTRGEQYF

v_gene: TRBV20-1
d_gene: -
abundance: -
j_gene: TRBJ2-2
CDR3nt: TGCAGTGCTAGAGGGCCCGACTCGAACACCGGGGAGCTGTTTTTT
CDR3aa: CSARGPDSNTGELFF

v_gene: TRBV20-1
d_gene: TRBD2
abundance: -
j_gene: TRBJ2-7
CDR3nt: TGCAGCGCCCCCCCTCGGGCGGGAGCCTCCTACGAGCAGTACTTC
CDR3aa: CSAPPRAGASYEQYF

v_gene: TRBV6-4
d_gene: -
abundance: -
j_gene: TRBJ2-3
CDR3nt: TGTGCCCGCAGTTCCACAGGGGATACGCAGTATTTT
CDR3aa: CARSSTGDTQYF

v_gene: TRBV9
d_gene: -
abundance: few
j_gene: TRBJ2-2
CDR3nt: TGTGCCAGCAGTAGAGAGGGCACCGGGGAGCTGTTTTTT
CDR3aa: CASSREGTGELFF

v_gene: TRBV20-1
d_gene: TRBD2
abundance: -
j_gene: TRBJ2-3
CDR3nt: TGCAGTGCTAGAGATTTGCTAGCGGTAGTCACAGATACGCAGTATTTT
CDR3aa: CSARDLLAVVTDTQYF

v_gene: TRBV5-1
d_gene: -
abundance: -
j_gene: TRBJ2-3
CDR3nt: TGCGCCAGCAGCTTGGCCTTGAAGGCAGGGGTTGGGCCAGATACGCAGTATTTT
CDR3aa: CASSLALKAGVGPDTQYF

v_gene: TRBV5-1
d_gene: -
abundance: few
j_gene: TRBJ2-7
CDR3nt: TGCGCCAGCAGCCCGGATGGAACCAGCGCGGTCCAGTACTTC
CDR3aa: CASSPDGTSAVQYF

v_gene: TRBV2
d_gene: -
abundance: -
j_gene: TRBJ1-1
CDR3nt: TGTGCCAGCAGTGGTGGGCTCACTGAAGCTTTCTTT
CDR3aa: CASSGGLTEAFF

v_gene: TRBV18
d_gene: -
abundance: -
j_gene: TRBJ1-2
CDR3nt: TGTGCCAGCTCACCACAGACCGGTGCGGTCTATGGCTACACCTTC
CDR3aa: CASSPQTGAVYGYTF

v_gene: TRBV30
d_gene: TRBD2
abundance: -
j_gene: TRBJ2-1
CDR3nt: TGTGCCTGGAGCGGAAGACTAAGCGGGGGGTCCGCGGAGGAGCAGTTCTTC
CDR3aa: CAWSGRLSGGSAEEQFF

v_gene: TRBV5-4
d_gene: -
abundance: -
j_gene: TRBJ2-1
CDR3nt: TGTGCCAGCAGCTTGGACTCAACTTCCTACAATGAGCAGTTCTTC
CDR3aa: CASSLDSTSYNEQFF

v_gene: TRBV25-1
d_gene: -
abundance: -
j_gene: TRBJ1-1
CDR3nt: TGTGCCAGCAAGACAGGCGGTACTGAAGCTTTCTTT
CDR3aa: CASKTGGTEAFF

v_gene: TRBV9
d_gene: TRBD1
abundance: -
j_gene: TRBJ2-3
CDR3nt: TGTGCCAGCAGCGTCCTGGACAGGGGAGATACGCAGTATTTT
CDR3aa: CASSVLDRGDTQYF

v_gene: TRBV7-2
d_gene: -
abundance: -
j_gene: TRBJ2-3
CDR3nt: TGTGCCAGCAGCTTAGATTGGGATACGCAGTATTTT
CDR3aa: CASSLDWDTQYF

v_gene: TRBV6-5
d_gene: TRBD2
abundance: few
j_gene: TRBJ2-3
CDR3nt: TGTGCCAGCAGTTACTTAGCGGGAGGAGGGAAAACGCAGTATTTT
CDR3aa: CASSYLAGGGKTQYF

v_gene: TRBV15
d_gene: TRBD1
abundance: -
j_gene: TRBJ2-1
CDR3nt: TGTGCCACCAGCTGGAGGACAGGGGGCAGCGATGAGCAGTTCTTC
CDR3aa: CATSWRTGGSDEQFF

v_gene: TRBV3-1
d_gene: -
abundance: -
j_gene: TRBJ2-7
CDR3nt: TGTGCCAGCAGCCAAGACCGGCAGGCGATCTACGAGCAGTACTTC
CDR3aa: CASSQDRQAIYEQYF